These T cell receptor beta chains were read from a single sample in a study of early T cells in non-severe SARS-CoV-2 infection. In TCRdb, the 5' RACE reads were re-called with MiXCR into one record per CDR3 protein. The sample carries tens of thousands of distinct CDR3 sequences, 5.3% recorded once. The material sequenced was whole blood. Source of these receptors: an adult who was a healthcare worker with PCR-confirmed SARS-CoV-2 infection or an uninfected control (not recorded which). The CDR3 runs from the conserved cysteine through the conserved F or W. The D gene is left open where the match is weak. Size is omitted from some rows. Given values are once, few, many or a class for expanded clones.

v_call,j_call,d_call,clone_size,cdr3_aa,cdr3_nt
TRBV4-3,TRBJ2-7,-,-,CASSPQAPGSYEQYF,TGCGCCAGCAGCCCCCAGGCTCCTGGCTCCTACGAGCAGTACTTC
TRBV4-3,TRBJ1-2,-,many,CASSQDVLTGTGYGGYTF,TGCGCCAGCAGCCAAGATGTCCTGACCGGGACCGGTTACGGAGGCTACACCTTC
TRBV27,TRBJ1-2,-,many,CASSSGAGTMDGYTF,TGTGCCAGCAGTTCTGGGGCCGGGACAATGGATGGCTACACCTTC
TRBV10-3,TRBJ1-2,-,many,CAISETQTGGGYTF,TGTGCCATCAGTGAGACACAGACTGGCGGTGGCTACACCTTC
TRBV12-3/TRBV12-4,TRBJ2-1,TRBD1,many,CASSSTGRNEQFF,TGTGCCAGCAGTTCGACAGGGCGGAATGAGCAGTTCTTC
TRBV11-3,TRBJ2-3,-,many,CASSLVGSTDTQYF,TGTGCCAGCAGCTTAGTCGGGAGTACAGATACGCAGTATTTT
TRBV20-1,TRBJ1-2,TRBD1,many,CSAMPSRGQGRVNYGYTF,TGCAGTGCTATGCCTTCCCGGGGACAGGGCCGCGTGAACTATGGCTACACCTTC
TRBV18,TRBJ2-7,-,-,CASSPGQNYEQYF,TGTGCCAGCTCACCGGGACAAAACTACGAGCAGTACTTC
TRBV5-6,TRBJ2-7,-,many,CASSLEGGGYEQYF,TGTGCCAGCAGCTTGGAAGGAGGGGGTTACGAGCAGTACTTC
TRBV24-1,TRBJ1-5,-,many,CATSDPNQPQHF,TGTGCCACCAGTGATCCGAATCAGCCCCAGCATTTT
TRBV7-8,TRBJ1-1,TRBD1,many,CASSLRTGGMNTEAFF,TGTGCCAGCAGCTTACGGACAGGGGGGATGAACACTGAAGCTTTCTTT
TRBV3-1,TRBJ2-2,-,few,CASTDTGELFF,TGTGCCAGCACCGATACCGGGGAGCTGTTTTTT
TRBV7-2,TRBJ1-1,-,few,CASSRRLKGNTEAFF,TGTGCCAGCAGCAGACGACTCAAGGGGAACACTGAAGCTTTCTTT
TRBV20-1,TRBJ2-7,-,-,CSAKGLGIYEQYF,TGCAGTGCTAAAGGACTTGGGATTTACGAGCAGTACTTC
TRBV6-2/TRBV6-3,TRBJ2-3,-,many,CASSLQGRHTDTQYF,TGTGCCAGCAGTCTCCAGGGGAGGCACACAGATACGCAGTATTTT
TRBV18,TRBJ2-7,-,many,CASSPLTRAASYEQYF,TGTGCCAGCTCACCCTTGACTAGGGCTGCGAGCTACGAGCAGTACTTC
TRBV18,TRBJ2-3,TRBD2,few,CASSPRLAGGTDTQYF,TGTGCCAGCTCACCCCGACTAGCGGGAGGCACAGATACGCAGTATTTT
TRBV20-1,TRBJ2-3,-,-,CSATDPAGTDTQYF,TGCAGTGCCACGGACCCGGCGGGGACAGATACGCAGTATTTT
TRBV10-1,TRBJ2-1,-,many,CASSPRDNEQFF,TGCGCCAGCAGCCCGAGGGACAATGAGCAGTTCTTC
TRBV4-3,TRBJ2-2,-,-,CASSQGPAFGELFF,TGCGCCAGCAGCCAAGGCCCAGCATTCGGGGAGCTGTTTTTT
TRBV5-4,TRBJ1-6,-,many,CASSRDWTSNSPLHF,TGTGCCAGCAGCCGCGATTGGACTTCTAATTCACCCCTCCACTTT
TRBV7-2,TRBJ1-5,TRBD1,many,CASSVTGGLQPQHF,TGTGCCAGCAGCGTGACAGGGGGCTTGCAGCCCCAGCATTTT
TRBV18,TRBJ2-7,-,-,CASSQRDGGEQYF,TGTGCCAGCTCTCAACGGGACGGGGGCGAGCAGTACTTC
TRBV7-6,TRBJ1-5,-,many,CASSWDQPQHF,TGTGCCAGCAGCTGGGATCAGCCCCAGCATTTT
TRBV27,TRBJ1-6,-,-,CASSFWQDNSPLHF,TGTGCCAGCAGTTTCTGGCAGGATAATTCACCCCTCCACTTT
TRBV30,TRBJ2-5,-,many,CAWSGSKTQYF,TGTGCCTGGAGCGGCAGCAAGACCCAGTACTTC
TRBV5-6,TRBJ2-1,-,medium-sized,CASSLSGPLSSYNEQFF,TGTGCCAGCAGCTTGTCGGGACCCCTAAGCTCCTACAATGAGCAGTTCTTC
TRBV30,TRBJ1-2,TRBD1,many,CAWSGQGAGYTF,TGTGCCTGGAGTGGACAGGGGGCTGGCTACACCTTC
TRBV12-3/TRBV12-4,TRBJ2-5,TRBD1,few,CASSLEVTGGETQYF,TGTGCCAGCAGTTTAGAGGTGACAGGGGGCGAGACCCAGTACTTC
TRBV7-6,TRBJ2-6,-,many,CASSLVSLGSVLTF,TGTGCCAGCAGCTTAGTGTCCTTGGGTTCCGTCCTGACTTTC
TRBV5-4,TRBJ2-2,TRBD1,many,CASRGTGKNTGELFF,TGTGCCAGCAGGGGGACAGGGAAGAACACCGGGGAGCTGTTTTTT
TRBV18,TRBJ1-1,TRBD1,many,CASSPNTGGFGNTEAFF,TGTGCCAGCTCACCTAATACAGGGGGCTTTGGGAACACTGAAGCTTTCTTT
TRBV20-1,TRBJ1-2,TRBD1,many,CSATTGGNYGYTF,TGCAGTGCCACAACAGGGGGGAACTATGGCTACACCTTC
TRBV6-2/TRBV6-3,TRBJ2-7,TRBD1,many,CASSYRGQGSSYEQYF,TGTGCCAGCAGTTACCGTGGACAGGGGAGCTCCTACGAGCAGTACTTC
TRBV4-3,TRBJ2-1,-,many,CASSQELNLGNEQFF,TGCGCCAGCAGCCAAGAGTTGAACCTAGGGAATGAGCAGTTCTTC
TRBV20-1,TRBJ2-1,TRBD2,many,CSAKTSRTGNEQFF,TGCAGTGCTAAGACTAGCCGCACCGGTAATGAGCAGTTCTTC
TRBV4-2,TRBJ2-1,-,many,CASSQGKGRYNEQFF,TGTGCCAGCAGCCAAGGGAAGGGGCGCTACAATGAGCAGTTCTTC
TRBV24-1,TRBJ2-3,-,many,CATEGTGKDTQYF,TGTGCCACCGAAGGCACAGGTAAGGATACGCAGTATTTT
TRBV7-3,TRBJ2-7,TRBD2,many,CASGTTFEQYF,TGTGCCAGCGGGACTACCTTCGAGCAGTACTTC
TRBV6-2/TRBV6-3,TRBJ2-5,-,-,CATIRGAGETQYF,TGTGCCACCATCCGGGGGGCCGGAGAGACCCAGTACTTC
TRBV11-3,TRBJ1-1,-,many,CASSLDLGSTEAFF,TGTGCCAGCAGCTTAGATCTGGGGAGCACTGAAGCTTTCTTT
TRBV20-1,TRBJ1-2,TRBD1,many,CSAPGQGNYGYTF,TGCAGTGCTCCGGGACAGGGGAACTATGGCTACACCTTC
TRBV20-1,TRBJ2-7,-,many,CSARDSMAAPPRQQYF,TGCAGTGCTAGAGACAGTATGGCAGCACCACCGCGTCAACAGTACTTC
TRBV10-3,TRBJ2-1,TRBD2,many,CAISDGGSGRSYNEQFF,TGTGCCATCAGCGATGGTGGGAGCGGGAGATCCTACAATGAGCAGTTCTTC
TRBV7-2,TRBJ2-5,-,many,CASSLSTGSKETQYF,TGTGCCAGCAGCCTATCAACAGGGTCCAAAGAGACCCAGTACTTC
TRBV20-1,TRBJ1-2,-,many,CSARPLNGVTGYTF,TGCAGTGCTAGACCTCTTAATGGGGTAACTGGCTACACCTTC
TRBV7-7,TRBJ2-3,-,many,CASSLARTDTQYF,TGTGCTAGCAGCTTAGCCCGCACAGATACGCAGTATTTT
TRBV10-2,TRBJ2-3,TRBD2,few,CASSVTRLGGSTDTQYF,TGCGCCAGCAGTGTAACGAGACTAGGCGGGAGTACAGATACGCAGTATTTT
TRBV3-1,TRBJ1-4,-,few,CASSQDTGNEKLFF,TGTGCCAGCAGCCAAGATACCGGTAATGAAAAACTGTTTTTT
TRBV19,TRBJ2-1,-,few,CASSIGPPLWDEQFF,TGTGCCAGTAGTATAGGGCCTCCTTTATGGGATGAGCAGTTCTTC
TRBV6-2/TRBV6-3,TRBJ2-7,-,many,CASRLSRFYEQYF,TGTGCCAGCAGACTATCCCGCTTCTACGAGCAGTACTTC
TRBV7-2,TRBJ2-5,TRBD2,many,CASSLGLAGDQETQYF,TGTGCCAGCAGCTTAGGCTTAGCGGGGGACCAAGAGACCCAGTACTTC
TRBV11-2,TRBJ2-2,-,medium-sized,CASSLVQGAGELFF,TGTGCCAGCAGCTTAGTACAGGGCGCCGGGGAGCTGTTTTTT
TRBV5-8,TRBJ2-3,TRBD2,many,CASSLGEGLGTDTQYF,TGTGCCAGCAGCTTGGGGGAGGGACTGGGCACAGATACGCAGTATTTT